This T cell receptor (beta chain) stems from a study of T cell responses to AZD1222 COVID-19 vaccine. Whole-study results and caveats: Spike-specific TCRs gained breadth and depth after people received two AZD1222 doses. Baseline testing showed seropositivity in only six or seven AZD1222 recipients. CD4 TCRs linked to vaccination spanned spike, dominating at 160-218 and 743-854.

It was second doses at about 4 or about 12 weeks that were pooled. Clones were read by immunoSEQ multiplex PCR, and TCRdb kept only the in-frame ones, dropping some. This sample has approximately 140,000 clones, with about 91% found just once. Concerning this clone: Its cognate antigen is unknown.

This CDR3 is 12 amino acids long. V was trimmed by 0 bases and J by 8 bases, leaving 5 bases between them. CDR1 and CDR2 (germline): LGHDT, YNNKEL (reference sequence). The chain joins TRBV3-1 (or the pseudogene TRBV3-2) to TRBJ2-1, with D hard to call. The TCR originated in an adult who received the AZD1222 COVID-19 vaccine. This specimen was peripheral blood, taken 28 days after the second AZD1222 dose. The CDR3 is CASSQEYHEQFF. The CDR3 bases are TGTGCCAGCAGCCAAGAGTACCATGAGCAGTTCTTC.